These T cell receptor beta chains were read from a single sample in a study of Ad26.COV2.S vaccination and SARS-CoV-2 variants. Assay used: immunoSEQ multiplex PCR; TCRdb lists only in-frame clones, some missing. This table holds roughly 380,000 clones, more than 75% found once. This sample comprised peripheral blood, obtained in a trial of Ad26.COV2.S vaccine versus placebo. These receptors were collected from a person between 18 and 65 years old who received the Ad26.COV2.S COVID-19 vaccine or a placebo. Each CDR3 is given without its conserved first and last residue.

>TRBV7-2
ASSLPSTDTQY
>TRBV19
ASSDVYEQY
>TRBV2
ASSVIRVMSEAYEQY
>TRBV3-1/TRBV3-2
ASSQEHNSYEQY
>TRBV7-6
ASSLEGSPNYGYT
>TRBV5-1
ASSLATGGNSYEQY
>TRBV27
ASSPSSGGRVYGYT
>TRBV7-6
ASSLGTTPAPYGYT
>TRBV27
ASSAPGQLNYNEQF
>TRBV28
ASTEYRNTIY
>TRBV19
ASSIAPEEAF
>TRBV7-2
ASSLVPGANQPQH
>TRBV24-1
ATSDLTGGNGYT
>TRBV3-1/TRBV3-2
ASSQALSSSPQH
>TRBV7-9
ASTNLGGSGELF
>TRBV15
ATSFRTGGDTQY
>TRBV10-3
AITTGPRDEQY
>TRBV6-2/TRBV6-3
ASSPRKDQPQH
>TRBV10-2
ASKIGLAGGRYTQY
>TRBV5-1
ASSIQRGGPGELF
>TRBV14
ASSQDRGYPPGANVLT
>TRBV7-9
ASRGGRAIYGYT
>TRBV6-2/TRBV6-3
ASSYLDGSYEQY
>TRBV12-3/TRBV12-4
ASRGPNYEQY
>TRBV5-1
ASSTPKRTDTQY
>TRBV4-1
ASSQVARSYSNQPQH
>TRBV18
ASSPLVDEVGYT
>TRBV19
ASTEQGGGYYGYT
>TRBV6-6
ASRETGDREQY
>TRBV19
ASSTGGSRAF
>TRBV19
ASSPQGGGNQPQH
>TRBV5-1
ASSLDGGQGNTIY
>TRBV7-9
ASSLEAAEAF
>TRBV24-1
ATSDVTGAGGPQH
>TRBV12-2
ASRSRDRAYEQY
>TRBV2
AIGTGMYEQY
>TRBV6-6
ASSGQRVGEEKLF
>TRBV7-2
ASSLAAGGSYEQY
>TRBV19
ASSPQGARDEQF
>TRBV19
ASAGFGPGNTIY
>TRBV7-8
ASSLLGGEKLF
>TRBV23-1
ASSQGYNSPLH
>TRBV7-2
ASSLSSGVGTDTQY
>TRBV19
ASSIEGGPYNEQF
>TRBV28
ASGSLPKYEQY
>TRBV25-1
ASTPDRSSGNTIY
>TRBV7-9
ASSLEDTLYEQY
>TRBV10-1
ASSGTDGETQY
>TRBV30
AWSAMATGGYNEQF
>TRBV27
ASSLGDTQY
>TRBV5-1
ASSYNNRGPGEQY
>TRBV28
ASSLGPGNHEQY
>TRBV7-9
ASSSLRGSDAEAF
>TRBV6-5
ASRPGDNYGYT